Detailed here is one TCR beta chain. What this receptor recognizes is not known. Base qualities were left out, and no much larger clone turns up one base away. The data originate from a study of post-analysis software for immune sequencing data (dated by TCRdb to about 2015). For the study in its entirety: Disease courses on record covered relapsing-remitting, secondary progressive and progressive-relapsing multiple sclerosis, though some patients had no subtype annotation. A subset of samples was prepared in parallel using single-end sample barcoding, then pooled and co-amplified after Illumina adapter ligation. Patient repertoires were compared against about a dozen previously published healthy control repertoires from donors aged 6 to 25 years.

To demonstrate the VDJtools post-analysis software, TCR beta repertoires were profiled from the peripheral blood of about a dozen young patients with multiple sclerosis. The patients with multiple sclerosis were children and adolescents between roughly 6 and 17 years of age. V loses 5 bases of germline sequence and J loses 6 bases, and the interval between the two ends is 9 bases. As encoded in the germline V gene (reference sequence), CDR1 is LNHNV while CDR2 is YYDKDF. The CDR3, from cysteine to phenylalanine, totals 12 residues. The DNA shown is the 36-base CDR3, in frame from base 1. The library relied on PCR. Reads for this sample came from an Illumina HiSeq 2500. To reduce PCR and sequencing biases, unique molecular identifiers were incorporated into the TCR beta cDNA libraries. Roughly 0.5 million cDNA molecules were obtained per 1 to 10 million input T cells, so each molecule approximated one T cell. Patient libraries were prepared and sequenced with the same protocol used for the earlier healthy control dataset. Samples belonging to the same batch were prepared together, multiplexed and sequenced on a shared HiSeq lane. The study's own analysis went as follows. MIGEC handled the raw barcoded reads, throwing out single-read molecular identifier groups before consensus assembly and CDR3 extraction. VDJtools was used for post-analysis of the clonotype tables, with diversity normalized by down-sampling every dataset to the smallest sample size. Repertoire overlap clustering matched CDR3 amino acid but not nucleotide sequences to correct batch-related cross-sample contamination. TCRdb took the public reads, trimmed them with fastp at Q25, ran MiXCR for clone calling and kept in-frame beta chains. Here each entry gathers all rows of one CDR3 protein and keeps the most common genes and DNA. TCRdb's processing, not the authors' own work, is the source of the V and J calls. Recorded for this sample are approximately 160,000 distinct CDR3 sequences; 30% of them occurred a single time. In total, the top ten clones hold approximately 1.5% of the sample.

The study at large found these results: When samples were clustered directly using the F measure, samples prepared in the same batch co-clustered strongly, which prompted a batch-effect correction. The multiple sclerosis patient group was slightly younger than the control group. Four or five TRBV segments, including TRBV5-6, TRBV5-1 and TRBV20-1, were significantly more frequent in patients than controls. Significantly lower normalized Chao1 diversity was found in multiple sclerosis patients than in controls, suggesting substantial peripheral T-cell clonal expansion.

Sequenced input: blood. The origin of this receptor is a girl under 18 with multiple sclerosis. In this chain, TRBV15 is recombined with TRBJ2-3, and possibly TRBD2, on 5 matching bases. CDR3 loop: CATSGPGDTQYF. The DNA is TGTGCCACCAGCGGACCGGGGGATACGCAGTATTTT.